This TCR beta chain originates from a study of blood T cell repertoires in COVID-19. Study summary: Whether acute or convalescent, the COVID-19 samples came from the United States, Italy and Spain. T cells, B-cell-depleted T cells, or PBMCs provided the cDNA or gDNA that served as material.

Per the original data handling: It was from reference gene primer amplification that nucleated cell counts were estimated. Sequencing used immunoSEQ multiplex PCR; TCRdb keeps in-frame clones, though not all of them. The V and J calls and clone size were taken over from that table, and D and trimming were inferred from the DNA. Of 200,000 to 250,000 clones in the sample, 80% to 90% were seen once. Germline CDR1 is MNHEY and CDR2 is SVGEGT. This CDR3 comprises 16 residues. V lost 2 bases and J lost 1; bases outside the gene matches: 6. The receptor's source is a man aged 50 to 59 with active or convalescent COVID-19. The chain recombines TRBV6-2 or TRBV6-3 with TRBJ2-3; 7 nucleotides agree with TRBD2. Input material: peripheral blood. The CDR3 protein is CASSYRLAARTDTQYF. The DNA for the CDR3 is TGTGCCAGCAGTTACCGACTAGCCGCTCGCACAGATACGCAGTATTTT.